These 18 T cell receptor beta chains came from one sample sequenced in a study of blood T cell repertoires in COVID-19. Repertoires were generated with immunoSEQ multiplex PCR, while TCRdb's copy carries only in-frame clones and drops some. The sample yields about 49,000 clones, approximately 85% seen once. The sequencing sample was made of peripheral blood. These receptors came from a human donor in a cohort sampled during active COVID-19.

The rearrangement links TRBV30 to TRBJ2-3; TRBD1 aligns across 10 bases. Germline V CDR1 and CDR2: GTSNPN, SVGIG (reference sequence). There are 15 residues in the CDR3. V was clipped by 1 base and J by 2 bases; unmatched bases: 3. CDR3 amino acids: CAWSEGQGTTDTQYF. CDR3 bases: TGTGCCTGGAGTGAGGGACAGGGGACCACAGATACGCAGTATTTT.

In its sample, this clone was seen a few times. V usage is TRBV6-6 and J usage is TRBJ1-5; D is unclear. The CDR3 contains 15 residues. Trimming took 0 bases from V and 3 from J, leaving 9 bases between them. Germline V lookup: CDR1 MNHNY, CDR2 SVGAGI (reference sequence). CDR3 sequence (DNA): TGTGCCAGCAGTTACTCAGTACAGATCAATCAGCCCCAGCATTTT. The encoded protein is CASSYSVQINQPQHF.

The chain links TRBV3-1 (or the pseudogene TRBV3-2) to TRBJ2-3, with D uncertain. Germline CDR1 LGHDT, CDR2 YNNKEL (reference sequence). The CDR3 length is 14 residues. The ends were cut back, 1 base at V and 1 base at J, with 6 bases in the middle. The CDR3: CASSQGSRTDTQYF. The CDR3 nucleotides read TGTGCCAGCAGCCAAGGCAGTCGCACAGATACGCAGTATTTT.

This clone appeared once. One end of the junction is discordant with germline, which a read error may explain. The chain carries TRBV5-4 and TRBJ1-3, with D possibly matching TRBD1 (6 bases). The CDR3 is made up of 14 amino acids. Germline V gene sequence: CDR1 SGHNT, CDR2 YYREEE (reference sequence). The CDR3 DNA sequence: TGTGCCAGCAGCCTGCAGGGGTCTGAAAACACCATATATTTT. Encoded protein: CASSLQGSENTIYF.

CDR3 sequence reads: CASSLARQYGYTF. The CDR3 DNA sequence: TGTGCCAGCAGCTTAGCCCGACAGTATGGCTACACCTTC. The chain joins TRBV7-2 to TRBJ1-2; weak D call: TRBD1 (5 bases). The CDR3 is 13 residues long. V gave up 0 bases and J gave up 5 bases, with 7 bases separating them. Germline V gives CDR1 SGHTA, CDR2 FQGNSA.

The gene calls are TRBV9 and TRBJ2-2; a possible D gene is TRBD2 (6 bases). V dropped 3 bases and J dropped 2 bases, with 11 bases sitting between them. In germline, CDR1 is SGDLS, CDR2 YYNGEE. The CDR3 runs 15 residues. For the CDR3, the DNA is TGTGCCAGCAGCGACCGGGACTTCAACACCGGGGAGCTGTTTTTT. Translating gives CASSDRDFNTGELFF.

This rearrangement joins TRBV5-1 to TRBJ2-7; D might be TRBD1 (6 bases). The germline gives CDR1 SGHRS, CDR2 YFSETQ. V lost 0 bases, J lost 5 bases, and 12 bases lay in between. The CDR3 is made up of 14 amino acids. CDR3 in amino acids: CASSLDRELHEQYF. CDR3 DNA: TGCGCCAGCAGCTTGGACAGGGAGCTCCACGAGCAGTACTTC.

The chain couples TRBV3-1 (or the pseudogene TRBV3-2) to TRBJ2-5; TRBD1 matches at 7 bases. With V trimmed by 5 bases and J by 7 bases, 10 bases remained unmatched. CDR1 and CDR2 from the germline V gene are LGHDT and YNNKEL (reference sequence). The length of the CDR3 is 14 residues. The CDR3 region has the DNA TGTGCCAGCAGCGGAGACAGGGTAGACGGGACCCAGTACTTC. It is translated as CASSGDRVDGTQYF.

V gene TRBV6-5 combines with J gene TRBJ2-3; 8 bases match TRBD2. The CDR3 has 15 amino acids. CDR1 and CDR2 from the germline V gene are MNHEY and SVGAGI. V lost 7 bases and J lost 5; bases outside the gene matches: 11. This CDR3 reads CASILAGGQGDTQYF. CDR3 DNA sequence: TGTGCCAGCATCCTGGCGGGGGGCCAGGGAGATACGCAGTATTTT.

CDR3 sequence: CASTLGRTYEQYF. CDR3 in DNA: TGTGCCAGCACCTTGGGGAGGACCTACGAGCAGTACTTC. This chain joins TRBV12-3 or TRBV12-4 and TRBJ2-7; TRBD2 is a possible D gene (6 bases). The germline V and J ends were trimmed by 7 bases and 2 bases, with 12 bases remaining between them. The length of the CDR3 is 13 residues.

The V call is TRBV15, the J call TRBJ1-2; D is perhaps TRBD1 (6 bases). CDR1 LNHNV and CDR2 YYDKDF come from the germline V gene (reference sequence). The CDR3 totals 13 residues. V was cut by 4 bases and J by 7 bases, with 13 bases left in between. CDR3 sequence reads: CATSISRGGGYTF. CDR3 bases: TGTGCCACCAGCATCTCCAGGGGTGGTGGCTACACCTTC.

The chain uses TRBV5-1 and TRBJ2-7; D is uncertain. This CDR3 region has 14 residues. The ends were cut back, 2 bases at V and 4 bases at J, with 13 bases in the middle. The germline gives CDR1 SGHRS, CDR2 YFSETQ. Written as DNA, the CDR3 is TGCGCCAGCAGCTTAACCTCCACAAGTTACGAGCAGTACTTC. This translates into CASSLTSTSYEQYF.

The gene calls are TRBV7-2 and TRBJ2-7; D is perhaps TRBD1 (6 bases). The CDR3 runs 14 residues. Germline V CDR1 and CDR2: SGHTA, FQGNSA. V was cut by 5 bases and J by 7 bases, with 18 bases left in between. CDR3 nucleotides: TGTGCCAGCAGCCCAGGGGTCTTAACGCGGGAGCAGTACTTC. This sequence encodes CASSPGVLTREQYF.

CDR3 DNA: TGTGCCAGCAGCGGAGAGGGAGCGGGGAGCTCCTACGAGCAGTACTTC. It specifies CASSGEGAGSSYEQYF. The gene calls are TRBV7-9 and TRBJ2-7; 7 bases are shared with TRBD2. J was trimmed by 0 bases and V by 5 bases; bases with no gene match: 10. CDR1 SEHNR and CDR2 FQNEAQ come from the germline V gene (reference sequence). The CDR3 has 16 residues.

V usage is TRBV6-1 and J usage is TRBJ2-5; D may be TRBD2 (5 bases). CDR1 MNHNS and CDR2 SASEGT come from the germline V gene. V lost 2 bases, J lost 4 bases, and 17 bases lay in between. The CDR3 is 16 residues long. The CDR3 loop is CASSELRELVGETQYF. The CDR3 region has the DNA TGTGCCAGCAGTGAATTGAGGGAGCTTGTCGGAGAGACCCAGTACTTC.

The chain links TRBV19 to TRBJ2-7, with 8 positions matching TRBD2. The CDR3 has 15 amino acids. From germline, CDR1 is LNHDA and CDR2 SQIVND (reference sequence). Unmatched junction bases numbered 10, after V lost 5 bases and J lost 4 bases. The CDR3: CASSSAGGQYYEQYF. CDR3 DNA: TGTGCCAGTAGTTCGGCGGGAGGCCAATATTACGAGCAGTACTTC.

The chain couples TRBV6-2 or TRBV6-3 to TRBJ2-2; 10 bases agree with TRBD1. In germline, CDR1 is MNHEY, CDR2 SVGEGT. The CDR3 has 19 residues. V was clipped by 0 bases and J by 6 bases; unmatched bases: 13. The CDR3 protein is CASSYSRDRGLQSSGELFF. The CDR3 region has the DNA TGTGCCAGCAGTTACTCACGGGACAGGGGTTTGCAGTCGTCCGGGGAGCTGTTTTTT.

CDR3 bases: TGTGCCAGCAGCCACGACAGGGCAGGGGAGCAGTACTTC. Its translation: CASSHDRAGEQYF. J is TRBJ2-7 and V is TRBV7-7, with 7 bases lining up with TRBD1. The germline V gene encodes CDR1 SSHAT and CDR2 FNYEAQ (reference sequence). After removal of 5 bases from V and 7 bases from J, the junction contained 8 bases not matched to a gene. The CDR3 consists of 13 residues.